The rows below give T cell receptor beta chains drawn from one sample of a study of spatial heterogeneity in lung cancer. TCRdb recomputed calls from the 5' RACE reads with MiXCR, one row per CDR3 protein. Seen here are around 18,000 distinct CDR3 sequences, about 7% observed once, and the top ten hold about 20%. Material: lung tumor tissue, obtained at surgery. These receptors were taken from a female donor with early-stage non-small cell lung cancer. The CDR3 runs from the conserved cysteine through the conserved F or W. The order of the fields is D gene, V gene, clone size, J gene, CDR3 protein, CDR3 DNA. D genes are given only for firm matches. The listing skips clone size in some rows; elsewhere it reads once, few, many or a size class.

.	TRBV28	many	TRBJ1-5	CASSSGLSLSILLNQPQHF	TGTGCCAGCAGTTCGGGACTCTCTCTCTCCATACTACTCAATCAGCCCCAGCATTTT
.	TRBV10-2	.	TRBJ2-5	CASSESAYQETQYF	TGCGCCAGCAGTGAATCAGCCTACCAAGAGACCCAGTACTTC
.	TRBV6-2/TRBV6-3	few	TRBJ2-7	CASISDGFLYEQYF	TGTGCCAGCATCTCGGACGGATTCCTCTACGAGCAGTACTTC
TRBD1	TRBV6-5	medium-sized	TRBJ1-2	CASVPRAGGHYGYTF	TGTGCCAGCGTTCCGCGGGCAGGGGGCCACTATGGCTACACCTTC
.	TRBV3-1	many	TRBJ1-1	CASTFGWGAEAFF	TGTGCCAGCACCTTCGGGTGGGGGGCTGAAGCTTTCTTT
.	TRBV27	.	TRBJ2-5	CASSSNRETQYF	TGTGCCAGCAGCTCGAATCGAGAGACCCAGTACTTC
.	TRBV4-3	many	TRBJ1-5	CASSQDTEGGAQPQHF	TGCGCCAGCAGCCAAGATACAGAGGGGGGGGCTCAGCCCCAGCATTTT
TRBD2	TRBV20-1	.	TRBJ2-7	CSASGGDCEQYF	TGCAGTGCTAGCGGGGGGGACTGCGAGCAGTACTTC
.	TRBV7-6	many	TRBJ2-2	CASSLRQAGELFF	TGTGCCAGCAGCTTACGACAGGCCGGGGAGCTGTTTTTT
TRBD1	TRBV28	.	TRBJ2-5	CASSSSGTGSETQYF	TGTGCCAGCAGTTCCTCCGGGACAGGGTCAGAGACCCAGTACTTC
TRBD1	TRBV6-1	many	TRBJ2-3	CASTRGQGPDTQYF	TGTGCCAGCACCAGGGGACAGGGGCCAGATACGCAGTATTTT
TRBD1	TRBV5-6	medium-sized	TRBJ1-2	CASSLGDSRNYGYTF	TGTGCCAGCAGCCTGGGGGACAGTAGGAACTATGGCTACACCTTC
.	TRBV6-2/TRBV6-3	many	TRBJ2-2	CASSYYRPSNTGELFF	TGTGCCAGCAGTTACTATAGGCCCTCGAACACCGGGGAGCTGTTTTTT
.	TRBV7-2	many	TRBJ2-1	CASSLAGGTYNEQFF	TGTGCCAGCAGCTTAGCGGGGGGCACCTACAATGAGCAGTTCTTC
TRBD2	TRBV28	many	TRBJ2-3	CASSLRTSGLATDTQYF	TGTGCCAGCAGTTTACGGACGTCGGGACTAGCGACGGATACGCAGTATTTT
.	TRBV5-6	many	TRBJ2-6	CASSLGIGGYSGANVLTF	TGTGCCAGCAGCTTGGGGATCGGCGGCTACTCTGGGGCCAACGTCCTGACTTTC
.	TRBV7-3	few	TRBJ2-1	CASSGGAGGEQFF	TGTGCCAGCAGCGGCGGGGCCGGCGGTGAGCAGTTCTTC
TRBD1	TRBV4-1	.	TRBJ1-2	CASSLRQGAPGYTF	TGCGCCAGCAGCCTAAGACAGGGGGCGCCGGGCTACACCTTC
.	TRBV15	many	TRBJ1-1	CATSSRRAEAFF	TGTGCCACCAGCAGCCGAAGAGCTGAAGCTTTCTTT
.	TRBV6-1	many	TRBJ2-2	CAVSRGQTNTGELFF	TGTGCCGTCTCCAGAGGGCAGACCAACACCGGGGAGCTGTTTTTT
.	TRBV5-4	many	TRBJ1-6	CASSLDTGYNSPLHF	TGTGCCAGCAGCTTGGATACCGGCTATAATTCACCCCTCCACTTT
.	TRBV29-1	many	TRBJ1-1	CSVEKAKYTEAFF	TGCAGCGTTGAAAAGGCTAAATACACTGAAGCTTTCTTT
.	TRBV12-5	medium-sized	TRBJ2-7	CASGTTGGAISAYEQYF	TGTGCTAGTGGGACAACTGGAGGGGCCATCTCGGCCTACGAGCAGTACTTC
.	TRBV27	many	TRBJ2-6	CASSRVGAGANVLTF	TGTGCCAGCAGCCGAGTGGGTGCTGGGGCCAACGTCCTGACTTTC
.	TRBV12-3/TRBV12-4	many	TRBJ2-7	CASSIRSGRGGEQYF	TGTGCCAGCAGCATCAGGTCTGGCAGGGGAGGAGAGCAGTACTTC
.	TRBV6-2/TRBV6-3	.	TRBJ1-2	CASSAPRASNYGYTF	TGTGCCAGCAGTGCCCCGAGGGCCTCTAACTATGGCTACACCTTC
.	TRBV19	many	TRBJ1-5	CASSAVAGLYSNQPQHF	TGTGCCAGTAGTGCGGTCGCCGGGCTCTATAGCAATCAGCCCCAGCATTTT
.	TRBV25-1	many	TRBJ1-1	CASRPQGETEAFF	TGTGCCAGCAGGCCACAGGGCGAGACTGAAGCTTTCTTT
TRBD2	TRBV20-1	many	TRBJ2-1	CSARPSGGLEFF	TGCAGTGCTAGACCTAGCGGGGGGTTAGAGTTCTTC
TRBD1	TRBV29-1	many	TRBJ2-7	CSVQTGYYEQYF	TGCAGCGTCCAGACAGGGTACTACGAGCAGTACTTC
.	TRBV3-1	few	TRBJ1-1	CASSQGEGTGTEAFF	TGTGCCAGCAGCCAAGGGGAGGGAACAGGTACTGAAGCTTTCTTT
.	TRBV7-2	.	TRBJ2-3	CASTPGASTDTQYF	TGTGCCAGCACCCCGGGGGCTAGCACAGATACGCAGTATTTT
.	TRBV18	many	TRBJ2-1	CASSPHADDEQFF	TGTGCCAGCTCACCACACGCGGACGATGAGCAGTTCTTC
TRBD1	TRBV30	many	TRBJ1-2	CAWRGTGGLEGYTF	TGTGCCTGGAGGGGGACAGGGGGCCTGGAAGGCTACACCTTC
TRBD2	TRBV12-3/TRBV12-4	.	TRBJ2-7	CASSLDASGYEQYF	TGTGCCAGCAGTTTAGATGCTAGCGGCTACGAGCAGTACTTC
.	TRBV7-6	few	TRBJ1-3	CASSLAAGGVSGNTIYF	TGTGCCAGCAGCTTAGCAGCAGGAGGGGTCTCTGGAAACACCATATATTTT
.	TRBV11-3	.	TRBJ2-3	CASSFGLGDPTDTQYF	TGTGCCAGCAGCTTTGGGCTAGGGGATCCCACAGATACGCAGTATTTT
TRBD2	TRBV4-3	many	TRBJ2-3	CASSQDLGGGTDTQYF	TGCGCCAGCAGCCAAGATCTGGGGGGGGGCACAGATACGCAGTATTTT
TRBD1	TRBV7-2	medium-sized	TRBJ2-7	CASSLAGQGPHEQYF	TGTGCCAGCAGCTTAGCGGGACAGGGGCCCCACGAGCAGTACTTC
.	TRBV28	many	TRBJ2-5	CASSPWQQETQYF	TGTGCCAGCAGCCCCTGGCAGCAAGAGACCCAGTACTTC
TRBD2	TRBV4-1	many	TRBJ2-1	CASSQDPGGAGDEQFF	TGCGCCAGCAGCCAAGACCCCGGGGGGGCCGGTGATGAGCAGTTCTTC
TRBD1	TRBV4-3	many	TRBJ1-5	CASSQDLGQGGTLSNQPQHF	TGCGCCAGCAGCCAAGACCTGGGACAGGGGGGGACCCTTAGCAATCAGCCCCAGCATTTT
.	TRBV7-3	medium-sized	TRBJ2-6	CASSEKVPGANVLTF	TGTGCCAGCAGCGAGAAAGTGCCCGGGGCCAACGTCCTGACTTTC
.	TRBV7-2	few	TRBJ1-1	CASSLASGGAHTEAFF	TGTGCCAGCAGCTTAGCCTCGGGTGGGGCGCACACTGAAGCTTTCTTT
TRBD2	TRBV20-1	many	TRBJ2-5	CSAIAGYQETQYF	TGCAGTGCAATAGCGGGGTACCAAGAGACCCAGTACTTC
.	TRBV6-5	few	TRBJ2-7	CASSYPTGRTYEQYF	TGTGCCAGCAGTTACCCGACAGGAAGAACCTACGAGCAGTACTTC
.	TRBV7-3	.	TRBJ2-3	CASSWRLGDTQYF	TGTGCCAGCAGCTGGAGGCTGGGAGATACGCAGTATTTT
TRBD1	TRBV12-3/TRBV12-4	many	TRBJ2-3	CASSFRGQTDTQYF	TGTGCCAGCAGTTTCAGGGGACAGACAGATACGCAGTATTTT
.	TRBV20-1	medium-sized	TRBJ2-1	CSARPGVARYNEQFF	TGCAGTGCAAGGCCGGGGGTAGCGCGTTACAATGAGCAGTTCTTC
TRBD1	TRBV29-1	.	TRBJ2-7	CSAGRQGPAYEQYF	TGCAGCGCCGGACGACAGGGTCCAGCCTACGAGCAGTACTTC